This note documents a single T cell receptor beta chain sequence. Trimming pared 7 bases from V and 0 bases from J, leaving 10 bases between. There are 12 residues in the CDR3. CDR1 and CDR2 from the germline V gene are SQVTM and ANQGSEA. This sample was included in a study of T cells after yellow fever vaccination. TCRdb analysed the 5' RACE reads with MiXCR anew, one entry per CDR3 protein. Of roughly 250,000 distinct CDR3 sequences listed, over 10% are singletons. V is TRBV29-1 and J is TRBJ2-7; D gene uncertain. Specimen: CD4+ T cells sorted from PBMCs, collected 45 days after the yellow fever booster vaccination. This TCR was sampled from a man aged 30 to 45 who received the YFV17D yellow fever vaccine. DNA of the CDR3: TGCAGCGCAGAAGGGAACTCCTACGAGCAGTACTTC. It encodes CSAEGNSYEQYF.